What follows are 27 T cell receptor beta chains derived from one specimen sequenced in a study of blood T cell repertoires in COVID-19. Here immunoSEQ multiplex PCR was the method, and the copy in TCRdb shows in-frame clones only, minus some. Altogether 250,000 to 350,000 clones are present, around 82% being singletons, with the ten largest covering around 1.2%. Material: peripheral blood. These receptor sequences come from a woman between 45 and 60 years old with acute or convalescent COVID-19.

This clone was seen a single time. This chain links TRBV28 with TRBJ2-2, with 10 bases lining up with TRBD2. The CDR3 contains 16 residues. The V segment lost 2 bases and the J segment 6 bases; nucleotides outside the gene matches: 6. The V gene's germline CDR1 is MDHEN and CDR2 SYDVKM. Here the CDR3 DNA reads TGTGCCAGCAGTTTAGAACTAGCGGGGAGGGCCGGGGAGCTGTTTTTT. This encodes CASSLELAGRAGELFF. Full variable domain (missing parts from reference TRBV28 and TRBJ2-2): DVKVTQSSRYLVKRTGEKVFLECVQDMDHENMFWYRQDPGLGLRLIYFSYDVKMKEKGDIPEGYSVSREKKERFSLILESASTNQTSMYLCASSLELAGRAGELFFGEGSRLTVL.

This chain joins TRBV18 and TRBJ1-1, with D possibly matching TRBD1 (6 bases). CDR3 length equals 13 residues. V lost 4 bases and J lost 1, with 7 bases in between. Germline V gives CDR1 KGHSH, CDR2 LQKENI. CDR3 residues: CASSQGQNTEAFF. DNA for the CDR3: TGTGCCAGCTCACAGGGACAGAACACTGAAGCTTTCTTT.

The chain recombines TRBV4-3 with TRBJ1-2; D is perhaps TRBD1 (5 bases). The CDR3 length is 14 residues. Deletions cut 0 bases from V and 8 bases from J, with 13 bases between. Germline assignment: CDR1 LGHNA and CDR2 YSLEER. In nucleotides, the CDR3 is TGCGCCAGCAGCCAAGACAGGGATGTGTTCGGCTACACCTTC. It translates to CASSQDRDVFGYTF.

The J gene is TRBJ1-5, the V gene TRBV19; D may be TRBD1 (5 bases). CDR1 and CDR2 from the germline V gene are LNHDA and SQIVND (reference sequence). V dropped 2 bases and J dropped 3 bases, with 17 bases sitting between them. The CDR3 has 17 residues. This CDR3 is CASSIKLGRVNNQPQHF. As DNA, the CDR3 is TGTGCCAGTAGTATAAAGTTGGGCAGGGTGAACAATCAGCCCCAGCATTTT.

This chain connects TRBV6-2 or TRBV6-3 to TRBJ2-1; 14 nucleotides line up with TRBD2. The germline CDR1 and CDR2 sequences are MNHEY and SVGEGT. Trimming removed 5 bases from V and 9 bases from J; junction bases left unmatched: 6. The CDR3 is 15 residues long. The CDR3 here is CASSRGLAGDGEQFF. The DNA of the CDR3 is TGTGCCAGCAGTAGGGGACTAGCGGGAGATGGTGAGCAGTTCTTC.

This clone was recorded once. The chain couples TRBV7-2 to TRBJ1-1, with 7 nucleotides matching TRBD1. This CDR3 region has 13 residues. The germline V gene has CDR1 SGHTA and CDR2 FQGNSA. J lost 3 bases, V lost 4 bases, and 2 bases had no gene match. For the CDR3, the DNA is TGTGCCAGCAGCTCACAGGGGTACACTGAAGCTTTCTTT. Residues: CASSSQGYTEAFF.

This clone was detected a few times. The chain couples TRBV12-5 to TRBJ1-2; 7 nucleotides agree with TRBD1. This CDR3 has 12 amino acids. The germline CDR1 and CDR2 sequences are LGHNT and FRNRAP. After removal of 7 bases from V and 6 bases from J, the junction contained 5 bases not matched to a gene. Here the CDR3 DNA reads TGTGCTAGTGCCCAAAGGGGGCATGGCTACACCTTC. Protein: CASAQRGHGYTF. The full variable domain, completed using reference TRBV12-5 and TRBJ1-2, is DARVTQTPRHKVTEMGQEVTMRCQPILGHNTVFWYRQTMMQGLELLAYFRNRAPLDDSGMPKDRFSAEMPDATLATLKIQPSEPRDSAVYFCASAQRGHGYTFGSGTRLTVV.

V gene TRBV6-5 combines with J gene TRBJ1-2; 7 nucleotides align to TRBD1. There are 12 residues in the CDR3. V trimming: 5 bases; J trimming: 6 bases; junction bases outside the gene matches: 3. CDR1 is MNHEY, CDR2 SVGAGI, per germline. The CDR3 here is CASSQQGNGYTF. The CDR3 DNA is TGTGCCAGCAGTCAACAGGGGAATGGCTACACCTTC.

This clone was detected a few times. The chain recombines TRBV6-4 with TRBJ2-2; 7 positions agree with TRBD1. Germline CDR1 is MRHNA and CDR2 is SNTAGT. The CDR3 contains 15 residues. Trimming took 2 bases from V and 5 from J; bases not matched to a gene: 5. The DNA of the CDR3 is TGTGCCAGCAGTGACAGGGGGCTCGATACCGGGGAGCTGTTTTTT. Translating it yields CASSDRGLDTGELFF.

The chain has TRBV29-1 and TRBJ1-2; TRBD1 aligns across 9 bases. Germline V gives CDR1 SQVTM, CDR2 ANQGSEA. V lost 5 bases and J lost 1; bases outside the gene matches: 2. CDR3 length equals 13 residues. The CDR3 reads CSVWTGDNYGYTF. The CDR3 DNA sequence: TGCAGCGTTTGGACAGGGGATAACTATGGCTACACCTTC.

A few counts support this clone. This chain joins TRBV2 and TRBJ1-4; D unresolved. The CDR3 contains 16 residues. V was trimmed by 0 bases and J by 7 bases, leaving 15 bases between them. In germline, CDR1 is SNHLY, CDR2 FYNNEI. The CDR3 coding sequence is TGTGCCAGCAGTGAAGCGCTTCGAGGGAGCGGTGAAAAACTGTTTTTT. Translation: CASSEALRGSGEKLFF.

This clone was seen only once. This sequence joins TRBV5-1 and TRBJ2-3; perhaps TRBD2 as D (6 bases). Trimming took 3 bases from V and 0 from J, leaving 11 bases between them. This CDR3 comprises 15 residues. Germline CDR1 SGHRS, CDR2 YFSETQ. The CDR3 DNA reads TGCGCCAGCAGCTGGGCGGGGTCTAGCACAGATACGCAGTATTTT. It yields the protein CASSWAGSSTDTQYF.

V is TRBV6-4 and J is TRBJ1-2; weak D call: TRBD1 (5 bases). Per the germline V gene, CDR1 is MRHNA and CDR2 is SNTAGT. The CDR3 covers 12 residues. Trimming shortened V by 2 bases and J by 8 bases, and 9 bases separated the two germline ends. The CDR3 coding sequence is TGTGCCAGCAGTGACAGGGGAGGGGGCTACACCTTC. Translating gives CASSDRGGGYTF.

This chain joins TRBV3-1 (or the pseudogene TRBV3-2) and TRBJ1-2, with D tentatively TRBD1 (5 bases). The germline gives CDR1 LGHDT, CDR2 YNNKEL (reference sequence). V was shortened by 6 bases and J by 6 bases, with 8 bases between the two germline ends. The CDR3 contains 11 residues. Here the CDR3 DNA reads TGTGCCAGCAGAGGGGTTGATGGCTACACCTTC. Translation: CASRGVDGYTF.

This chain uses TRBV30 with TRBJ2-1; 10 bases match TRBD1. With V trimmed by 4 bases and J by 8 bases, 11 bases remained unmatched. CDR1 and CDR2 from the germline V gene are GTSNPN and SVGIG (reference sequence). The CDR3 covers 15 residues. The CDR3 sequence is CAWTRGGQGIDEQFF. In nucleotides, the CDR3 is TGTGCCTGGACCCGAGGGGGACAGGGGATAGATGAGCAGTTCTTC.

The J gene is TRBJ2-6, the V gene TRBV7-2; 11 bases line up with TRBD2. The CDR3 has 18 amino acids. Germline CDR1 and CDR2: SGHTA and FQGNSA. V was pared by 2 bases and J by 0 bases, with 3 bases of the junction left unmatched. The CDR3 here is CASSLRLAGSSGANVLTF. DNA for the CDR3: TGTGCCAGCAGCTTAAGACTAGCGGGAAGCTCTGGGGCCAACGTCCTGACTTTC.

This chain uses TRBV5-1 with TRBJ1-3; D ambiguous. CDR3 length: 14 residues. Deletions cut 1 base from V and 0 bases from J, with 5 bases between. Looked up from germline, CDR1 is SGHRS and CDR2 is YFSETQ. CDR3 in amino acids: CASSLQLSGNTIYF. The DNA for the CDR3 is TGCGCCAGCAGCTTGCAACTCTCTGGAAACACCATATATTTT.

The V and J genes are TRBV27 and TRBJ2-7; 12 nucleotides agree with TRBD2. Looked up from germline, CDR1 is MNHEY and CDR2 is SMNVEV (reference sequence). V shed 6 bases and J 2 bases; nucleotides not matched to a gene: 5. CDR3 size: 15 residues. CDR3 DNA: TGTGCCAGCAGACCGAGACTAGCGGGAGCCTACGAGCAGTACTTC. Residues: CASRPRLAGAYEQYF.

There are many counts of this clone. The rearrangement uses TRBV24-1 and TRBJ1-2; unclear D gene. Trimming cost V 6 bases and J 1 base, with 5 bases left between them. CDR3 length: 12 residues. The germline gives CDR1 KGHDR, CDR2 SFDVKD. CDR3 nucleotide sequence: TGTGCCACCAGTCGGGATAACTATGGCTACACCTTC. Translating it yields CATSRDNYGYTF.

This clone occurred a few times. The chain has TRBV3-1 (or the pseudogene TRBV3-2) and TRBJ2-1; 11 nucleotides agree with TRBD2. CDR1 is LGHDT, CDR2 YNNKEL, per germline (reference sequence). The trim removed 5 bases at V and 9 bases at J, leaving 6 bases unmatched. This CDR3 region has 14 residues. CDR3 in amino acids: CASSLGGLAGEQFF. Here the CDR3 DNA reads TGTGCCAGCAGCTTGGGAGGACTAGCGGGTGAGCAGTTCTTC.

The gene calls are TRBV27 and TRBJ2-7; 8 bases align to TRBD1. The V and J ends lost 6 bases and 2 bases, in that order; junction bases with no gene match: 3. The CDR3 has 13 amino acids. The germline V gene has CDR1 MNHEY and CDR2 SMNVEV (reference sequence). DNA for the CDR3: TGTGCCAGCAGAGGACAGGGTCCCTACGAGCAGTACTTC. Translated, it gives CASRGQGPYEQYF.

Notes on this clone: The same CDR3 can be traced to other DNA sequences in this sample. The genes are TRBV27 and TRBJ2-3; D gene uncertain. Germline V lookup: CDR1 MNHEY, CDR2 SMNVEV (reference sequence). V was cut by 5 bases and J by 2 bases, with 5 bases left in between. CDR3 size: 12 residues. The CDR3 is CASSPSTDTQYF. CDR3 coding DNA: TGTGCCAGCAGTCCCTCCACAGATACGCAGTATTTT.

This chain links TRBV3-1 (or the pseudogene TRBV3-2) with TRBJ1-1; tentatively, D is TRBD1 (6 bases). The CDR3 loop spans 15 amino acids. Trimming shortened V by 3 bases and J by 0 bases, and 11 bases separated the two germline ends. Germline lookup yields CDR1 LGHDT and CDR2 YNNKEL (reference sequence). CDR3 region: CASSQGQGVNTEAFF. As DNA, the CDR3 is TGTGCCAGCAGCCAGGGACAAGGGGTGAACACTGAAGCTTTCTTT.

The rearrangement joins TRBV6-1 to TRBJ2-7; maybe TRBD2 (5 bases). Trimming took 3 bases from V and 6 from J, leaving 9 bases between them. Germline V gene data show CDR1 as MNHNS and CDR2 as SASEGT. The CDR3 sequence is 12 residues long. The CDR3: CASSDAGVEQYV. CDR3 coding DNA: TGTGCCAGCAGTGATGCCGGGGTCGAGCAGTACGTC.

V gene TRBV7-2 combines with J gene TRBJ1-1; tentative D call: TRBD1 (5 bases). Germline values: CDR1 SGHTA, CDR2 FQGNSA. The CDR3 runs 12 residues. The germline V and J ends were trimmed by 3 bases and 8 bases, with 10 bases remaining between them. DNA for the CDR3: TGTGCCAGCAGCTTGTATACAGGCGAAGCTTTCTTT. Protein product: CASSLYTGEAFF.

The rearrangement uses TRBV9 and TRBJ2-3; TRBD1 is a possible D gene (6 bases). The germline V gene has CDR1 SGDLS and CDR2 YYNGEE. This CDR3 has 14 residues. The V gene lost 3 bases and the J gene lost 2 bases, with 10 bases spanning the gap. The CDR3 nucleotides are TGTGCCAGCAGCGCGACAGGTCCCACAGATACGCAGTATTTT. Its translation is CASSATGPTDTQYF.

V and J are TRBV6-2 or TRBV6-3 and TRBJ1-1; D perhaps matches TRBD1 (6 bases). Germline CDR1 reads MNHEY; CDR2 reads SVGEGT. This CDR3 is 14 amino acids long. The V gene lost 6 bases and the J gene lost 4 bases, with 15 bases spanning the gap. The CDR3 region has the DNA TGTGCCAGCAGCCGGGACACATCGTCCACTGAAGCTTTCTTT. Its translation is CASSRDTSSTEAFF.